What follows is one T cell receptor (beta chain) and its context. Its antigen is still unknown. The entry originates in a study of cytomegalovirus exposure and HLA in healthy donors (dated by TCRdb to the late 2010s). Concerning the study at large: In an earlier analysis of approximately 500 of the donors, around 290 Gb of sequence data and 117 million unique TCR beta sequences from 150 million to 200 million T cells were reported. Donor age, sex, ethnicity and CMV serostatus were collected together with the repertoire data. Class I and class II HLA loci were covered by the typing at four-digit resolution. Every repertoire in the discovery cohort had been generated on one and the same sequencing platform. The number of typed donors differed by locus: about 620-640 for A, B, C, DRB1 and DQB1; approximately 540 for DQA1; 606 for DPA1; and 400 to 480 for DPB1. Of the approximately 400 genotyped donors, roughly 76% were placed in the genetic ancestry cluster associated with self-reported Caucasian donors. Among 398 genotyped donors of the cohort, an average of roughly 230,000 unique TCR beta nucleotide sequences was sequenced per donor, of which roughly 17% were non-productive. Rather than drawing on any new phenotypic data, the later analysis identified candidate immune exposures from TCR beta sequences and the way those sequences occurred across donors. The study used immunosequencing to profile the T cell repertoires of approximately 690 subjects and linked those repertoires to cytomegalovirus serostatus. A later genetic analysis used genome-wide SNP genotypes for 398 of the 666 donors, treating that subset as a discovery cohort. Besides the first cohort of roughly 640 subjects, a separate validation cohort made up of 120 different subjects was used. An early release covering just under 650 HLA-typed donors comprised about 290 gigabases of sequencing data and tens of millions of unique TCR sequences. In a later analysis, previously published TCR beta repertoires from 500 to 750 donors were re-analyzed and high-resolution HLA genotyping was added so that TCR occurrence patterns could be studied. About five DR-DQ haplotypes were handled as single units for association and clustering because linkage in the cohort was strong. To decide whether each TCR beta V gene segment behaved as functional or pseudogenic, an earlier analysis of nearly 600 of the donors relied on high-throughput TCR beta sequencing. To predict cytomegalovirus infection status, the study combined high-throughput TCR immunosequencing, statistical association of individual TCRs with disease status, and machine learning. The aim of the study was to test whether cataloging public T cell receptors could identify signatures of past pathogen exposure.

The investigation overall reported the following: Strong co-occurrence of HLA alleles, especially DR and DQ, made assigning TCR associations to individual alleles difficult. In a later analysis, most CMV-associated TCR beta chains were found to appear HLA-restricted, with HLA associations seemingly driven largely by CMV exposure. Cytomegalovirus status was reported to be diagnosed by the classifier with high specificity and sensitivity in both the original and validation cohorts. The cohort was sequenced for TCR beta chains only, and without alpha or paired-chain data the features that could be detected were limited. Most TCR sequences were observed very rarely across donors, whereas some public TCRs were present in many individuals. Compared with equally common non-associated chains, HLA-associated TCR beta chains in a later analysis were more clonally expanded and had lower generation probabilities. The study gave a list of 150 to 200 TCR beta chains associated with cytomegalovirus. At a false discovery rate of 0.05, a later analysis linked 16,951 TCR beta sequences to specific HLA alleles. About 17 rarely observed V segments, including chromosome 9 orphons, were excluded from the earlier analysis of approximately 500 of the donors because counts were too low. In a later genetic analysis, fewer N-insertions in productive TCRs were reported among donors in an Asian-associated ancestry cluster than the roughly 700-donor mean. Three of the identified cytomegalovirus-associated TCR beta chains were confirmed in vitro to be specific for cytomegalovirus antigens. Because the 87-base-pair reads could not distinguish some IMGT-functional V segments, including TRBV6-2 and TRBV6-3, those segments were excluded. A group of highly shared sequence variants was considered likely to be a technical artifact of the sequencing pipeline. In an earlier analysis of 587 of the donors, most TCR beta V segments appeared in productive rearrangements about 87% or about 30% of the time, broadly matching IMGT annotations. An association between a missense DCLRE1C variant and V-gene and J-gene trimming of TCR beta chains was found in a later genetic analysis and replicated in an independent cohort. For the cohort, immune exposure information was limited to CMV serostatus. Sequencing depth was assumed to be roughly uniform across donors in the presence/absence analyses, though that assumption may not hold. A further reported finding was that TCR beta sequences accurately predicted the HLA-A and HLA-B alleles for most subjects in the first cohort. According to a later analysis, TCR association rates differed among HLA loci, with DRB1 alleles showing the most associated TCRs and HLA-C alleles showing the fewest. In a later analysis, several top co-occurrence clusters were reported to appear linked to parvovirus B19, influenza, CMV and Epstein-Barr virus. Because some donors lacked HLA typing at each locus, the association tests relied only on the typed subset. The authors suggested that the approach could potentially be generalized to other disease states and immunological phenotypes. Linkage disequilibrium might explain the correlated functional status among segregating V segments, but an unknown experimental factor could not be ruled out.

Library preparation used the immunoSEQ multiplex PCR assay. For the multiplex PCR, a mixture combining 60 forward primers for TCR Vbeta segments and 13 reverse primers for TCR Jbeta segments was used. The CDR3 region of rearranged TCR beta genes was amplified from genomic DNA by a multiplex PCR assay. Amplified TCR beta libraries were sequenced as 87-base-pair reads on the Illumina HiSeq System. Processing in the source paper ran as follows. A later analysis counted about 82 million unique TCR beta chains across the 650 to 700 repertoires, and 10 million to 12 million of these chains were shared by at least two donors. Raw reads were error-corrected and collapsed into unique sequences by a nearest-neighbor algorithm in which closely related sequences were merged to remove PCR and sequencing errors. CDR3 sequences were aligned to IMGT reference sequences to assign V, D and J gene segments. For a sequence to be retained, at least a six-nucleotide match to both a V gene segment and a J gene segment was required. Rearrangements were classified as productive when the CDR3 lacked stop codons and remained in frame with V and J, and all other rearrangements were classified as non-productive. CDR3 was defined by IMGT convention, running from the second conserved V-encoded cysteine to the conserved J-encoded phenylalanine. Sequences without an unambiguous match to a single V gene segment were excluded from the earlier analysis of 500 to 700 of the donors. In an earlier analysis of several hundred of the donors, V segments were called functional above 56.7% productive rearrangements and were called segregating when the between-donor standard deviation exceeded 5%. To diagnose cytomegalovirus status from the catalog of TCR beta chain sequences, a statistical classification framework was built. V and J gene assignment, in a later analysis, came from comparing TCR nucleotide sequences with IMGT/GENE-DB human TR gene sequences. In a later analysis, CDR3 sequences and most-parsimonious VDJ recombination scenarios were assigned using the TCRdist pipeline. In a later analysis, each TCR beta chain was defined by its CDR3 amino acid sequence together with its V-gene family, and reads without a unique V-gene family were excluded. To address suspected cross-contamination and a sequencing artifact, a later analysis removed around 590 highly shared, low-generation-probability nucleotide sequences. A later analysis calculated a clonal expansion index for each public chain from normalized within-repertoire ranks of inferred template counts. A later analysis computed generation probabilities with a VDJ recombination model fitted to out-of-frame rearrangements, and checked the results against IGoR. Hypergeometric tests were used in a later analysis to score TCR-TCR, TCR-HLA and TCR-CMV co-occurrence, with a repertoire-size bias correction applied to the TCR pairs. False discovery rates were estimated in a later analysis by permuting HLA or CMV assignments 20 times. In a later analysis, co-occurring TCRs were grouped with DBSCAN, and TCRdist sequence similarity was added when clustering was performed within HLA-allele-positive subsets. Co-occurrence clustering excluded repertoires with fewer than 30,000 or more than 120,000 public chains, plus five with anomalous nucleotide sharing. Entries here come from immuneACCESS through TCRdb and include only in-frame sequences with V and J called. Some clones fail to appear in such tables; in the studies checked, an unresolved V gene covers under half of the shortfall, and the cause of the remainder is unknown. The V and J calls and clone size come from that table; D and trimming were worked out from the DNA. Per the sample table, the count is about 140,000 clones. The top ten clones comprise 2% to 2.5% of the sample.

Including the terminal cysteine and phenylalanine, the CDR3 comprises 17 residues. Of all the DNA, just the CDR3 is kept, 51 bases in frame from base 1. The germline V gene (reference sequence) provides CDR1 LNHDA and CDR2 SQIVND. V sheds 3 bases and J sheds 1 base, leaving 18 bases between their ends. The cohort comprised under 700 healthy bone marrow donors. At the time of sampling, all cohort members were nominally healthy, though unrecorded immune exposures were likely present. The donor was CMV seronegative and was included in the group of under 450 seronegative cohort members. A peripheral blood sample was provided by each donor, and peripheral blood mononuclear cells were used for TCR beta sequencing. Genomic DNA was extracted from the blood cell samples with the Qiagen DNeasy Blood Extraction Kit.

The V and J genes are TRBV19 and TRBJ1-1; no D segment can be confidently identified. The TCR comes from a woman under 30 in good health and CMV-seronegative. Input material: PBMCs. The nucleotide sequence reads TGTGCCAGTAGTATCTATTCCCGAAGCTCCCCGAACACTGAAGCTTTCTTT. Translated, it reads CASSIYSRSSPNTEAFF.